This T cell receptor (beta chain) was recovered during a study of blood T cell repertoires in COVID-19. Looking at the study overall: Spain, Italy and the United States supplied samples that represented acute and convalescent COVID-19.

Method: immunoSEQ multiplex PCR; TCRdb's copy keeps in-frame clones and lacks some. In the table there are around 140,000 clones, 80% of which are singletons. Only one count was recorded for this clone. Per germline, CDR1 SGHVS and CDR2 FNYEAQ. Deletions cut 5 bases from V and 5 bases from J, with 6 bases between. The CDR3 contains 11 residues. The source of this sequence is a man between 65 and 79 years old who had recovered from COVID-19. Sequences were obtained from peripheral blood. This chain links TRBV7-6 with TRBJ2-5; a possible D gene is TRBD1 (6 bases). The CDR3 is CASSQGETQYF. The CDR3 coding sequence is TGTGCCAGCAGCCAGGGGGAGACCCAGTACTTC.